This T cell receptor beta chain was sequenced in a study of blood T cell repertoires in COVID-19. Study summary: PBMCs, B-cell-depleted T cells, or T cells were the source of the cDNA or gDNA that made up the material.

Authors' processing steps: By means of reference gene primer amplification, nucleated cell counts were estimated. Profiled with immunoSEQ multiplex PCR; TCRdb holds only in-frame clones, not every one. The V and J calls and clone size come from that table; D and trimming were worked out from the DNA. Of under 200,000 clones listed, 75% to 90% are singletons. V lost 3 bases and J lost 4; bases outside the gene matches: 4. CDR3 length: 14 residues. The V gene's germline CDR1 is KGHDR and CDR2 SFDVKD. The material sequenced was peripheral blood. The chain links TRBV24-1 to TRBJ1-2; 7 positions match TRBD1. The clonotype originates from a woman aged 55-70 years with acute or convalescent COVID-19. CDR3 in DNA: TGTGCCACCAGTGATCCCGACAGGGCCTATGGCTACACCTTC. Protein product: CATSDPDRAYGYTF.